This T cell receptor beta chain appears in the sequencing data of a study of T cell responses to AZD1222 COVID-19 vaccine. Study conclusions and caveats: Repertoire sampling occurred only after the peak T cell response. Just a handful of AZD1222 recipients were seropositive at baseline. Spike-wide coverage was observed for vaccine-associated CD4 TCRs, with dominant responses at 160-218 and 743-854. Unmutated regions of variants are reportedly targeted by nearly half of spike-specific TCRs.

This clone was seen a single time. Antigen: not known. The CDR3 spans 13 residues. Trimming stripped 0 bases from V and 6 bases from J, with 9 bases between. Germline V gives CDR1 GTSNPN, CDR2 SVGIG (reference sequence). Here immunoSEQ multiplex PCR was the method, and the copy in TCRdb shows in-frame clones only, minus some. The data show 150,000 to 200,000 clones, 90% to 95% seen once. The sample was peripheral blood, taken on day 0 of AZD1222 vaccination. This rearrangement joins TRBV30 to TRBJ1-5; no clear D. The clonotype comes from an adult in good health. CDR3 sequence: CAWSVQDGQPQHF. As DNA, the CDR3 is TGTGCCTGGAGTGTACAAGATGGTCAGCCCCAGCATTTT. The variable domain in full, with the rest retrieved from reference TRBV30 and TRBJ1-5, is SQTIHQWPATLVQPVGSPLSLECTVEGTSNPNLYWYRQAAGRGLQLLFYSVGIGQISSEVPQNLSASRPQDRQFILSSKKLLLSDSGFYLCAWSVQDGQPQHFGDGTRLSIL.